This T cell receptor (beta chain) was sequenced during a study of blood T cell repertoires in COVID-19. Overall study context: Spain, Italy and the United States supplied samples that represented acute and convalescent COVID-19. From T cells, B-cell-depleted T cells, or PBMCs came the material, which was cDNA or gDNA.

Clones were sequenced by immunoSEQ multiplex PCR, and TCRdb holds only the in-frame ones, with some missing. The sample lists 300,000 to 400,000 clones, about 87% occurring once. V was cut by 7 bases and J by 8 bases, with 18 bases left in between. This CDR3 region has 14 residues. Germline CDR1 reads SGHRS; CDR2 reads YFSETQ. Cohorts were assigned according to the clinical history that participants reported. All recovered Cohort 3 donors got two negative PCRs, got clearance, or saw symptom resolution. The specimen sequenced was PBMCs or T cells enriched from blood (not recorded which). The sequence was obtained from a man younger than 45 who had recovered from COVID-19. The chain has TRBV5-1 and TRBJ1-4; maybe TRBD1 (6 bases). CDR3 DNA sequence: TGCGCCAGCTCCGTACAGGGCTTGGGGGAAAAACTGTTTTTT. Translating it yields CASSVQGLGEKLFF.